This passage covers 29 T cell receptor beta chains from one sample sequenced in a study of CD8 T cells in ankylosing spondylitis. The antigens these receptors bind are not known. TCRdb used MiXCR to reprocess the 5' RACE reads, holding one entry per CDR3 protein. The table shows 200,000 to 250,000 distinct CDR3 sequences, with around 19% occurring only once. Whole-study results and caveats: Characteristic of ankylosing spondylitis blood, it appeared, was a TCR beta motif comprising roughly eight highly homologous variants.

The sequenced material came from blood, either unsorted or a sorted T cell fraction (not recorded which). These receptors originate from a male donor with ankylosing spondylitis.

The V gene is TRBV15, the J gene TRBJ2-2, with D unclear. Germline CDR1 and CDR2: LNHNV and YYDKDF (reference sequence). This CDR3 has 12 amino acids. V dropped 8 bases and J dropped 2 bases, with 6 bases sitting between them. This CDR3 is CATRTNTGELFF. CDR3 sequence (DNA): TGTGCCACCCGTACAAACACCGGGGAGCTGTTTTTT.

V usage is TRBV29-1 and J usage is TRBJ2-1; D is undetermined. The germline V and J ends were trimmed by 1 base and 4 bases, with 11 bases remaining between them. Germline V gene data show CDR1 as SQVTM and CDR2 as ANQGSEA. The CDR3 length is 14 residues. The CDR3 region is CSVEVVTRYNEQFF. In nucleotides, the CDR3 is TGCAGCGTTGAAGTGGTGACACGATACAATGAGCAGTTCTTC.

The chain is built from TRBV5-6 and TRBJ2-2; D remains ambiguous. Germline CDR1 reads SGHDT; CDR2 reads YYEEEE. The CDR3 totals 14 residues. Trimming took off 0 bases at V and 6 bases at J, with 9 bases between the two ends. The CDR3 DNA reads TGTGCCAGCAGCTTGGCTTGGTCTCCCGGGGAGCTGTTTTTT. This sequence encodes CASSLAWSPGELFF.

There are a few counts of this clonotype. The chain couples TRBV27 to TRBJ2-7, with a possible D match to TRBD1 (6 bases). The V end was cut by 5 bases, the J end by 3 bases, with 14 bases between. The germline CDR1 and CDR2 sequences are MNHEY and SMNVEV (reference sequence). The length of the CDR3 is 14 residues. CDR3 region: CASSLTGYSYEQYF. The CDR3 DNA is TGTGCCAGCAGTCTCACAGGGTATAGCTACGAGCAGTACTTC.

The chain joins TRBV6-2 or TRBV6-3 to TRBJ2-1; D gene uncertain. Trimming took 4 bases from V and 0 from J, leaving 7 bases between them. Per the germline V gene, CDR1 is MNHEY and CDR2 is SVGEGT. This CDR3 is 14 amino acids long. The DNA of the CDR3 is TGTGCCAGCAGTTCGGATTTCTCCTACAATGAGCAGTTCTTC. Translated: CASSSDFSYNEQFF.

V usage is TRBV20-1 and J usage is TRBJ2-7, with 9 nucleotides matching TRBD2. Germline V lookup: CDR1 DFQATT, CDR2 SNEGSKA (reference sequence). The V and J ends lost 0 bases and 2 bases, in that order; junction bases with no gene match: 5. The CDR3 has 15 amino acids. The CDR3 protein is CSARERLAATYEQYF. The DNA of the CDR3 is TGCAGTGCTAGAGAACGACTAGCGGCTACCTACGAGCAGTACTTC.

The rearrangement uses TRBV6-5 and TRBJ2-7; possibly TRBD2 for D (5 bases). This CDR3 spans 15 amino acids. Germline V lookup: CDR1 MNHEY, CDR2 SVGAGI. Trimming left V 0 bases short and J 1 base short, with 10 bases between. CDR3 sequence: CASSYSSDGSYEQYF. The CDR3 bases are TGTGCCAGCAGTTACTCTAGCGACGGTTCCTACGAGCAGTACTTC.

The chain combines TRBV28 with TRBJ2-5; the D gene is possibly TRBD2 (5 bases). CDR3 length: 14 residues. V lost 3 bases and J lost 3, with 11 bases in between. Germline CDR1 reads MDHEN; CDR2 reads SYDVKM. The CDR3 nucleotides are TGTGCCAGCAGTTTCCTCAGAGCGGAAGAGACCCAGTACTTC. This translates into CASSFLRAEETQYF.

V gene TRBV6-2 or TRBV6-3 combines with J gene TRBJ2-1, with D perhaps TRBD2 (6 bases). V gave up 5 bases and J gave up 2 bases, with 25 bases separating them. This CDR3 is built from 19 residues. Germline lookup yields CDR1 MNHEY and CDR2 SVGEGT. CDR3 in DNA: TGTGCCAGCAGTACCCCTATCCACTTGGAGGGTCCTACCTACAATGAGCAGTTCTTC. It specifies CASSTPIHLEGPTYNEQFF.

The chain links TRBV5-1 to TRBJ2-1; 7 nucleotides agree with TRBD2. The CDR3 has 13 residues. The V gene end was trimmed by 4 bases and the J gene end by 8 bases; junction bases not matched to a gene: 6. Germline CDR1 is SGHRS and CDR2 is YFSETQ. Here the CDR3 reads CASSPRAGDEQFF. For the CDR3, the DNA is TGCGCCAGCAGCCCACGTGCGGGGGATGAGCAGTTCTTC.

The chain has TRBV4-1 and TRBJ1-3, with unresolved D. The CDR3 is 15 amino acids. The germline V gene encodes CDR1 MGHRA and CDR2 YSYEKL. The germline V and J ends were trimmed by 1 base and 0 bases, with 7 bases remaining between them. In nucleotides, the CDR3 is TGCGCCAGCAGCCAAGTAATTCGCTCTGGAAACACCATATATTTT. It encodes CASSQVIRSGNTIYF.

This rearrangement joins TRBV13 to TRBJ1-2; 8 bases fit TRBD1. J was trimmed by 8 bases and V by 5 bases; bases with no gene match: 4. Germline-derived CDR1 and CDR2 are PRHDT and FYEKMQ (reference sequence). CDR3 size: 12 residues. The CDR3 is CASSQGQAGYTF. The CDR3 bases are TGTGCCAGCAGCCAGGGACAGGCGGGCTACACCTTC. Based on the CDR3 plus reference TRBV13 and TRBJ1-2, the full variable domain is AAGVIQSPRHLIKEKRETATLKCYPIPRHDTVYWYQQGPGQDPQFLISFYEKMQSDKGSIPDRFSAQQFSDYHSELNMSSLELGDSALYFCASSQGQAGYTFGSGTRLTVV.

This clonotype showed up just a few times. The V gene is TRBV9, the J gene TRBJ2-5, with TRBD1 identical over 12 bases. This CDR3 region has 15 residues. Trimming at V came to 4 bases and at J to 5 bases, leaving 6 bases not matched to a gene. The germline gives CDR1 SGDLS, CDR2 YYNGEE. This CDR3 reads CASSPGTGGYETQYF. CDR3 DNA sequence: TGTGCCAGCAGCCCGGGGACAGGGGGCTATGAGACCCAGTACTTC.

The chain carries TRBV9 and TRBJ1-4, with 8 nucleotides matching TRBD1. CDR1 is SGDLS and CDR2 is YYNGEE in the germline V gene. The length of the CDR3 is 16 residues. V lost 3 bases, J lost 8 bases, and 12 bases stayed unmatched. The CDR3 sequence: CASSASWGQEEEKLFF. The CDR3 coding sequence is TGTGCCAGCAGCGCTTCGTGGGGACAGGAGGAAGAAAAACTGTTTTTT.

The sample holds a few counts of this clonotype. The chain uses TRBV12-3 or TRBV12-4 and TRBJ2-7; a possible D gene is TRBD1 (7 bases). V lost 3 bases and J 6 bases, leaving 15 bases between the germline ends. This CDR3 comprises 14 residues. CDR3 in amino acids: CASSFGQGGFEQYF. The CDR3 DNA reads as TGTGCCAGCAGTTTCGGGCAGGGGGGATTCGAGCAGTACTTC.

Worth noting for this clonotype: A junction boundary mismatches the germline segment, possibly from a read error. CDR3 loop: CASSDSLGPPGGF. CDR3 DNA: TGCGCCAGCAGTGACTCACTCGGGCCCCCAGGGGGATTC. V usage is TRBV10-2 and J usage is TRBJ2-7; 7 nucleotides match TRBD1. This CDR3 has 13 amino acids. Germline CDR1 and CDR2: WSHSY and SAAADI.

This clonotype came up many times. The chain recombines TRBV27 with TRBJ1-5; 9 bases are shared with TRBD1. This CDR3 has 13 amino acids. The trim removed 3 bases at V and 6 bases at J, leaving 0 bases unmatched. In germline, CDR1 is MNHEY, CDR2 SMNVEV (reference sequence). CDR3 protein: CASSLTGGQPQHF. The CDR3 bases are TGTGCCAGCAGTTTGACAGGGGGTCAGCCCCAGCATTTT.

V usage is TRBV12-3 or TRBV12-4 and J usage is TRBJ2-2; no clear D gene. V gave up 5 bases and J gave up 2 bases, with 12 bases separating them. The CDR3 totals 15 residues. The CDR3 loop is CASSPNRPNTGELFF. The CDR3 nucleotides read TGTGCCAGCAGTCCTAACCGTCCTAACACCGGGGAGCTGTTTTTT.

This rearrangement joins TRBV20-1 to TRBJ2-7; the D gene is possibly TRBD2 (6 bases). With 3 bases removed from V and 4 bases from J, the gap between germline ends came to 16 bases. Per the germline V gene, CDR1 is DFQATT and CDR2 is SNEGSKA (reference sequence). This CDR3 is 14 amino acids long. The CDR3 here is CSASPAGTYYEQYF. For the CDR3, the DNA is TGCAGTGCTAGTCCAGCCGGGACTTATTACGAGCAGTACTTC.

The J gene is TRBJ2-3, the V gene TRBV6-2 or TRBV6-3; 8 nucleotides line up with TRBD2. This CDR3 comprises 19 residues. J was trimmed by 0 bases and V by 4 bases; bases with no gene match: 15. Germline CDR1 and CDR2: MNHEY and SVGEGT. The CDR3 region has the DNA TGTGCCAGCAGTTGGGCGCCGGGACTAGGTGATACTAGCACAGATACGCAGTATTTT. Amino acids: CASSWAPGLGDTSTDTQYF.

The sample holds many counts of this clonotype. The chain joins TRBV24-1 to TRBJ2-1, with no clear D. Germline lookup yields CDR1 KGHDR and CDR2 SFDVKD. CDR3 length: 12 amino acids. Deletions cut 4 bases from V and 9 bases from J, with 9 bases between. CDR3 sequence (DNA): TGTGCCACCAGTGAGGCTTCTCCTGAGCAGTTCTTC. This encodes CATSEASPEQFF.

J is TRBJ2-7 and V is TRBV4-1, with TRBD1 matching 8 bases. After removal of 4 bases from V and 4 bases from J, the junction contained 6 bases not matched to a gene. The CDR3 loop spans 14 amino acids. The germline V gene has CDR1 MGHRA and CDR2 YSYEKL. The CDR3 reads CASSRRQGNYEQYF. CDR3 sequence (DNA): TGCGCCAGCAGCCGCCGACAGGGGAATTACGAGCAGTACTTC.

The chain has TRBV7-9 and TRBJ2-5; no reliable D call. The CDR3 extends over 13 amino acids. Germline CDR1 is SEHNR and CDR2 is FQNEAQ (reference sequence). With 5 bases removed from V and 5 bases from J, the gap between germline ends came to 12 bases. The CDR3: CASSRNGRETQYF. In nucleotides, the CDR3 is TGTGCCAGCAGCCGAAATGGAAGGGAGACCCAGTACTTC.

Only a few counts were recorded for this clonotype. The chain is built from TRBV14 and TRBJ2-2, with 10 bases matching TRBD2. The CDR3 runs 19 residues. Germline lookup yields CDR1 SGHDN and CDR2 FVKESK. The V gene end was trimmed by 0 bases and the J gene end by 6 bases; junction bases not matched to a gene: 13. This CDR3 reads CASSQDEWLAGDRAGELFF. For the CDR3, the DNA is TGTGCCAGCAGCCAAGATGAGTGGCTAGCGGGAGACCGCGCCGGGGAGCTGTTTTTT.

The chain links TRBV7-3 to TRBJ2-1; D uncertain. Germline lookup yields CDR1 SGHTA and CDR2 FQGTGA. Trimming cost V 5 bases and J 4 bases, with 9 bases left between them. The CDR3 spans 13 residues. CDR3 amino acids: CASSPTDYNEQFF. Here the CDR3 DNA reads TGTGCCAGCAGCCCGACGGATTACAATGAGCAGTTCTTC.

This clonotype was seen only a few times. V and J are TRBV5-1 and TRBJ2-5; D uncertain. CDR3 length: 13 amino acids. The V gene lost 1 base and the J gene lost 4 bases, with 8 bases spanning the gap. CDR1 SGHRS and CDR2 YFSETQ come from the germline V gene. The CDR3 sequence is CASSLNPGETQYF. In DNA form, the CDR3 reads TGCGCCAGCAGCTTGAACCCGGGAGAGACCCAGTACTTC. Filled out from reference TRBV5-1 and TRBJ2-5, the complete variable domain reads KAGVTQTPRYLIKTRGQQVTLSCSPISGHRSVSWYQQTPGQGLQFLFEYFSETQRNKGNFPGRFSGRQFSNSRSEMNVSTLELGDSALYLCASSLNPGETQYFGPGTRLLVL.

This sequence joins TRBV11-2 and TRBJ1-6; D may be TRBD1 (5 bases). The CDR3 covers 15 residues. Germline CDR1 reads SGHAT; CDR2 reads FQNNGV. Trimming removed 1 base from V and 10 bases from J, with 14 bases in between. This chain's CDR3 is CASSLVAGSMSPLHF. Written as DNA, the CDR3 is TGTGCCAGCAGCTTAGTGGCAGGGTCTATGTCACCCCTCCACTTT.

This chain uses TRBV7-8 with TRBJ1-1; the D is unclear. CDR3 length: 11 amino acids. CDR1 and CDR2 (germline): SGHVS, FQNEAQ. Trimming pared 6 bases from V and 8 bases from J, leaving 10 bases between. DNA of the CDR3: TGTGCCAGCAGAGGAGAAGTGGAAGCTTTCTTT. As protein: CASRGEVEAFF. Full variable domain (outside the CDR3, taken from reference TRBV7-8 and TRBJ1-1): GAGVSQSPRYKVAKRGQDVALRCDPISGHVSLFWYQQALGQGPEFLTYFQNEAQLDKSGLPSDRFFAERPEGSVSTLKIQRTQQEDSAVYLCASRGEVEAFFGQGTRLTVV.

V is TRBV28 and J is TRBJ2-7, with D possibly being TRBD1 (5 bases). CDR3 length: 13 amino acids. V lost 2 bases to trimming and J lost 8 bases, with 13 bases between them. Germline CDR1 and CDR2: MDHEN and SYDVKM. For the CDR3, the DNA is TGTGCCAGCAGTTTACCCCCCCAGGGAAAGCAGTACTTC. Translated: CASSLPPQGKQYF.